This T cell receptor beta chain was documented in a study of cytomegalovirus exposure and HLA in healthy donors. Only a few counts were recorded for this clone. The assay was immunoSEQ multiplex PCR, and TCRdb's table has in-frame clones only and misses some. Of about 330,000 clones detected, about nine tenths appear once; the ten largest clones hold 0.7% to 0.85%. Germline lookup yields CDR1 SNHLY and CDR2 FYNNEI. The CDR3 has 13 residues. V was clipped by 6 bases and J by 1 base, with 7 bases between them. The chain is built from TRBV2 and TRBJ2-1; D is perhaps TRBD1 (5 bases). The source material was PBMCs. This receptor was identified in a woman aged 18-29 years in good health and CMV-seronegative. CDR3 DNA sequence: TGTGCCAGCAGGACAGTATCCTACAATGAGCAGTTCTTC. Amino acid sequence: CASRTVSYNEQFF.